The present T cell receptor beta chain was sequenced within a study of blood T cell repertoires in COVID-19 (TCRdb year 2020). About the study as a whole: Samples from collaborators originated in the United States, Italy and Spain and spanned both the acute and convalescent phases of COVID-19. The material from the prospective study consisted of cDNA or gDNA derived from T cells, B-cell-depleted T cells, or PBMCs. Subjects who had been exposed to COVID-19, were actively infected with it, or had recovered from it provided the deeply sampled blood TCRbeta repertoires that made up the dataset. A freely available public database, intended as a resource for researchers studying the immune response to SARS-CoV-2, is where the repertoires were released. Samples came from the ongoing ImmuneRACE study (first 160 participants) plus 1,254 subjects from 6 global collaborators. A de-identified subject ID, COVID-19 status, age in years and sex were almost always included in the sample metadata. Where available, HLA class I and class II types were taken from metadata supplied by the sample provider and were not determined by assay-based typing. What the authors observed across the whole study: How much clinical and demographic metadata was included differed by source and by participant, and the metadata was provided uncurated.

V is pruned by 2 bases and J by 7 bases, leaving 10 bases of the junction without a gene match. CDR1 SGHDT and CDR2 YYEEEE are derived from the germline V gene. Its CDR3 holds 16 amino acids, cysteine through phenylalanine. Only the CDR3 part of the read is kept: 48 bases, read in frame from the first base. TCRbeta CDR3 regions were amplified from genomic DNA using the immunoSEQ Assay, a bias-controlled multiplex PCR. Turning to the authors' computational methods: Within the assay, amplification of reference gene primers was used to estimate how many nucleated cells each sample contained. To quantify the absolute abundance of each unique TCRbeta CDR3 rearrangement, sequence reads were collapsed and filtered. For each sample, productive Simpson clonality was calculated as the square root of Simpson's diversity index across productive rearrangements. The table was pulled from immuneACCESS by TCRdb, which kept in-frame rearrangements only. Such tables lose some clones; where checked, under half of the loss comes from unresolved V genes, and the rest has no known cause. For V, J and clone size, that table is used; D and trimming come from the DNA. Counted in this sample were a few hundred thousand clones; around 85% of them appeared once. The ten largest clones add up to 5.5% to 6.5% of the sample.

The collaborating institutions used their own protocols to collect whole blood in K2EDTA tubes. For TCRbeta analysis, collaborators shipped samples in one of three forms: frozen whole blood, isolated PBMCs, or DNA extracted from either of those sample types. As to this clone: Its antigen is currently not known. Per-base qualities were not stored, and no clone one base away is much larger.

The sample was peripheral blood. Rearrangement joined TRBV5-6 to TRBJ1-4, with 8 bases matching TRBD1. This receptor was taken from a man in his sixties with acute or convalescent COVID-19. The sequenced DNA is TGTGCCAGCAGCTTCGGCTCAAGGACAGGGTGTGAAAAACTGTTTTTT. The translation is CASSFGSRTGCEKLFF. The reference TRBV5-6 and TRBJ1-4 proteins fill in what lies around the CDR3, so the full variable domain reads DAGVTQSPTHLIKTRGQQVTLRCSPKSGHDTVSWYQQALGQGPQFIFQYYEEEERQRGNFPDRFSGHQFPNYSSELNVNALLLGDSALYLCASSFGSRTGCEKLFFGSGTQLSVL.